This TCR beta chain was sequenced for a study of blood T cell repertoires in COVID-19. Study-level information: Samples of COVID-19 (acute and convalescent) were obtained from the United States, Italy and Spain. Sample material is recorded as cDNA or gDNA derived from T cells, B-cell-depleted T cells, or PBMCs.

V dropped 3 bases and J dropped 5; count of bases not matched to a gene: 7. The CDR3 runs to 14 residues. The germline CDR1 and CDR2 sequences are LGHDT and YNNKEL (reference sequence). It was during active infection that Seattle patients were enrolled and then longitudinally followed. Under the authors' procedure: Amplification of reference gene primers was used by the study to estimate nucleated cell counts. Assay used: immunoSEQ multiplex PCR; TCRdb lists only in-frame clones, some missing. The V and J calls and clone size come from that table; D and trimming were worked out from the DNA. This table has 540,000 or so clones, around nine tenths appearing once.

Sequencing input: peripheral blood. This sequence was found in a woman in her forties or fifties with COVID-19, enrolled during active disease. The gene calls are TRBV3-1 (or the pseudogene TRBV3-2) and TRBJ2-7, with TRBD1 matching over 7 bases. The chain's CDR3 is CASSQGRGFDEQYF. Here the CDR3 DNA reads TGTGCCAGCAGCCAGGGCAGGGGGTTCGACGAGCAGTACTTC.